These 12 T cell receptor beta chains were sequenced from one sample in a study of cytomegalovirus exposure and HLA in healthy donors. Amplification used 60 Vbeta primers and 13 Jbeta primers. TCRdb's copy holds only in-frame clones and misses some; the assay was immunoSEQ multiplex PCR. The sample includes approximately 190,000 clones, 80% to 85% of them seen just once. The sequenced material came from PBMCs. The receptor set was obtained from a woman aged 18-29 years in good health and CMV-seronegative.

This clone was seen a few times. This chain links TRBV14 with TRBJ2-3, with 12 bases fitting TRBD2. CDR1 SGHDN and CDR2 FVKESK come from the germline V gene. J was trimmed by 2 bases and V by 2 bases; bases with no gene match: 8. The CDR3 has 18 residues. As DNA, the CDR3 is TGTGCCAGCAGCCAACTTTATCTAGCGGGAGGGATCACAGATACGCAGTATTTT. The encoded protein is CASSQLYLAGGITDTQYF.

This rearrangement joins TRBV11-3 to TRBJ1-1; D is unclear. Germline V CDR1 and CDR2: SGHNT, YENEEA. Trimming removed 1 base at V and 7 bases at J, with 7 bases between. This CDR3 spans 12 amino acids. The CDR3 region has the DNA TGTGCCAGCAGCTTAGTTCCTAATGAAGCTTTCTTT. Protein product: CASSLVPNEAFF.

V gene TRBV29-1 combines with J gene TRBJ1-1; 7 bases line up with TRBD1. The CDR3 covers 15 residues. Germline assignment: CDR1 SQVTM and CDR2 ANQGSEA. The trim removed 6 bases at V and 3 bases at J, leaving 13 bases unmatched. CDR3 residues: CSVFGTVKGDTEAFF. The DNA for the CDR3 is TGCAGCGTCTTCGGGACAGTAAAAGGAGACACTGAAGCTTTCTTT.

The chain links TRBV6-1 to TRBJ1-1, with D tentatively TRBD1 (6 bases). There are 17 residues in the CDR3. Trimming shortened V by 4 bases and J by 0 bases, and 18 bases separated the two germline ends. Germline V lookup: CDR1 MNHNS, CDR2 SASEGT. The DNA for the CDR3 is TGTGCCAGCAGTGCTGGTAACCGTGGGGGCATGAACACTGAAGCTTTCTTT. This translates into CASSAGNRGGMNTEAFF.

This clone was detected once. V usage is TRBV28 and J usage is TRBJ2-2, with 9 bases aligning to TRBD2. V was pared by 8 bases and J by 7 bases, with 8 bases of the junction left unmatched. The CDR3 is 14 residues long. Germline CDR1 MDHEN, CDR2 SYDVKM. The CDR3 is CASLRSGSIGELFF. CDR3 nucleotide sequence: TGTGCCAGCCTGCGTAGCGGGAGTATCGGGGAGCTGTTTTTT.

The CDR3 DNA reads as TGTGCCAGCAGCTCGTACGGGGGTGAGACCCAGTACTTC. Translation: CASSSYGGETQYF. This chain links TRBV5-8 with TRBJ2-5, with D possibly TRBD2 on 6 matching bases. Germline values: CDR1 SGHTS, CDR2 YDEGEE. CDR3 size: 13 residues. Trimming removed 3 bases at V and 5 bases at J, with 11 bases between. The full variable domain, with the rest looked up from reference TRBV5-8 and TRBJ2-5, is EAGVTQSPTHLIKTRGQQATLRCSPISGHTSVYWYQQALGLGLQFLLWYDEGEERNRGNFPPRFSGRQFPNYSSELNVNALELEDSALYLCASSSYGGETQYFGPGTRLLVL.

This chain joins TRBV30 and TRBJ1-5; D not certain. Germline V gene sequence: CDR1 GTSNPN, CDR2 SVGIG (reference sequence). The CDR3 extends over 13 amino acids. Trimming cost V 1 base and J 3 bases, with 7 bases left between them. CDR3 protein: CAWSAGNNQPQHF. Written as DNA, the CDR3 is TGTGCCTGGAGTGCGGGGAACAATCAGCCCCAGCATTTT.

The chain uses TRBV5-1 and TRBJ2-2, with 10 bases lining up with TRBD2. CDR1 is SGHRS, CDR2 YFSETQ, per germline. The CDR3 is made up of 18 amino acids. After removal of 9 bases from V and 5 bases from J, the junction contained 19 bases not matched to a gene. Here the CDR3 reads CATAAVSGRAGVTGELFF. The CDR3 DNA is TGCGCCACCGCAGCCGTGAGCGGGAGGGCCGGGGTGACCGGGGAGCTGTTTTTT.

V gene TRBV14 combines with J gene TRBJ2-7; unclear D gene. The CDR3 is made up of 14 amino acids. Deletions cut 3 bases from V and 0 bases from J, with 9 bases between. Per germline, CDR1 SGHDN and CDR2 FVKESK. The CDR3 DNA is TGTGCCAGCAGCCATTTCTACCTCTCCTACGAGCAGTACTTC. Its protein is CASSHFYLSYEQYF.

J is TRBJ2-7 and V is TRBV30; perhaps TRBD2 as D (6 bases). Looked up from germline, CDR1 is GTSNPN and CDR2 is SVGIG (reference sequence). The CDR3 has 15 amino acids. V was pared by 2 bases and J by 3 bases, with 17 bases between. CDR3 sequence: CAWSPRLVPNYEQYF. Written as DNA, the CDR3 is TGTGCCTGGAGTCCTAGACTAGTACCAAACTACGAGCAGTACTTC.

The chain couples TRBV9 to TRBJ2-7; 9 nucleotides agree with TRBD2. V was clipped by 0 bases and J by 3 bases; unmatched bases: 10. Germline V gene sequence: CDR1 SGDLS, CDR2 YYNGEE. The CDR3 spans 17 residues. CDR3 residues: CASSVGPSGENYYEQYF. CDR3 in DNA: TGTGCCAGCAGCGTAGGGCCTAGCGGGGAAAACTACTACGAGCAGTACTTC. Based on the CDR3 plus reference TRBV9 and TRBJ2-7, the full variable domain is DSGVTQTPKHLITATGQRVTLRCSPRSGDLSVYWYQQSLDQGLQFLIQYYNGEERAKGNILERFSAQQFPDLHSELNLSSLELGDSALYFCASSVGPSGENYYEQYFGPGTRLTVT.

This rearrangement joins TRBV19 to TRBJ2-3, with 9 bases identical to TRBD2. CDR3 length: 15 residues. From germline, CDR1 is LNHDA and CDR2 SQIVND (reference sequence). J was trimmed by 1 base and V by 1 base; bases with no gene match: 0. The CDR3 DNA is TGTGCCAGTAGTATAGCTAGCGGGGGCACAGATACGCAGTATTTT. Protein product: CASSIASGGTDTQYF.